This record covers a single TCR beta chain. Antigen: not known. V lost 3 bases to trimming and J lost 6 bases; unmatched junction nucleotides: 11. Germline-derived CDR1 and CDR2 are MNHNS and SASEGT. This CDR3 comprises 17 residues. These data originate in a study of cytotoxic CD8 clonotypes in ibrutinib-treated CLL. Turning to the study itself: The group held 11 relapsed/refractory and about 14 treatment-naive patients, with some 17 IGHV unmutated. Investigators collected response samples after a median approximately eleven months of treatment, range 6 to 36. The study's findings and limits: An increase in clonality occurred at ibrutinib response, followed by a return toward baseline at progression. Clonality measured at baseline exceeded age-matched healthy donors, tracking circulating CD8+ T-cell counts.

The protocol was immunoSEQ multiplex PCR, while the TCRdb copy is restricted to in-frame clones and leaves out a portion. The profile shows 300,000 to 400,000 clones, 67% of them singletons. Specimen: PBMCs, collected after 36 months of ibrutinib treatment. The chain has TRBV6-1 and TRBJ2-2, with 9 nucleotides matching TRBD2. The sequence was collected from a human donor with chronic lymphocytic leukemia. CDR3 protein: CASSDPPLAGGPGELFF. CDR3 DNA: TGTGCCAGCAGTGACCCTCCTCTTGCGGGAGGGCCCGGGGAGCTGTTTTTT.